This TCR beta chain was documented in a study of shared clonotypes between healthy human individuals. Libraries were prepared by immunoSEQ multiplex PCR; TCRdb keeps only in-frame clonotypes and omits some of them. The sample shows 1.5 million to 2.5 million clones, just under 95% of them seen only once. Looked up from germline, CDR1 is MGHDK and CDR2 is SYGVNS. Trimming shortened V by 1 base and J by 4 bases, and 11 bases separated the two germline ends. This CDR3 is 14 amino acids long. Of note for this clone: Its antigen is unknown.

Naive CD8 populations comprised CD45RO-negative cells positively selected for CCR7, excluding terminally differentiated effector memory CD45RA+ cells. Findings and caveats of the study: Large sequencing depth failed to make sorted-subset sequencing complete, rarefaction showed.

The chain has TRBV25-1 and TRBJ2-7; perhaps TRBD2 as D (5 bases). This TCR came from a man aged 18 to 30 in good health. Specimen: naive CD8+ T cells sorted from blood. CDR3 sequence: CASSEWRAEYEQYF. CDR3 DNA: TGTGCCAGCAGTGAATGGCGGGCGGAATACGAGCAGTACTTC.